The 15 T cell receptor beta chains below come from one sample, sequenced in a study of shared clonotypes between healthy human individuals. TCRdb keeps only in-frame clones here, not all; method: immunoSEQ multiplex PCR. The table includes 1.5 million to 2.5 million clones, around 96% detected once. Naive-designated CD8 cells lacked CD45RO, were positively enriched for CCR7, and omitted terminally differentiated effector memory CD45RA+ cells. The material sequenced was naive CD8+ T cells sorted from blood. The source of these receptors is a man aged 18-30 years in good health.

The chain employs TRBV6-6 and TRBJ2-7, with 12 bases fitting TRBD2. After removal of 5 bases from V and 5 bases from J, the junction contained 10 bases not matched to a gene. Germline assignment: CDR1 MNHNY and CDR2 SVGAGI (reference sequence). This CDR3 has 16 residues. Here the CDR3 DNA reads TGTGCCAGCAGTCCGACTAGCGGGAGATTTTCCCACGAGCAGTACTTC. Its protein product is CASSPTSGRFSHEQYF.

This rearrangement joins TRBV4-1 to TRBJ2-7; 7 nucleotides align to TRBD1. The germline gives CDR1 MGHRA, CDR2 YSYEKL. The junction had 12 bases not matched to a gene; V was cut back by 1 base and J by 3 bases. CDR3 length: 17 amino acids. The CDR3 DNA is TGCGCCAGCAGCCAAGTTATATGGACAGGAGGTGACTACGAGCAGTACTTC. It specifies CASSQVIWTGGDYEQYF.

This clone was counted once. CDR3 nucleotide sequence: TGTGCCAGCAGTTTGACTAGCGGGAGAAATGACGAGCAGTACTTC. It is translated as CASSLTSGRNDEQYF. The chain combines TRBV27 with TRBJ2-7; TRBD2 aligns across 12 bases. Germline V gene sequence: CDR1 MNHEY, CDR2 SMNVEV (reference sequence). This CDR3 spans 15 amino acids. J gave up 5 bases and V 3 bases, and 5 bases lay outside the gene matches.

The gene calls are TRBV5-1 and TRBJ2-7; D unclear. V was pared by 9 bases and J by 3 bases, with 10 bases between. Germline V gene lookup returns CDR1 SGHRS and CDR2 YFSETQ. The CDR3 totals 11 residues. This CDR3 is CANPGVYEQYF. CDR3 in DNA: TGCGCCAACCCTGGCGTCTACGAGCAGTACTTC.

This clone appeared a few times. Being one base from a much bigger clone, this may be a read error. The same CDR3 can be traced to other DNA sequences in this sample. The V gene is TRBV27, the J gene TRBJ2-7; maybe TRBD2 (5 bases). V was pared by 5 bases and J by 3 bases, with 5 bases between. This CDR3 has 11 residues. Germline V gives CDR1 MNHEY, CDR2 SMNVEV (reference sequence). The CDR3 region has the DNA TGTGCCAGCAGTGAGGGCTACGAGCAGTACTTC. As protein: CASSEGYEQYF.

The genes are TRBV7-2 and TRBJ2-7; the match to TRBD2 covers 13 bases. The V gene end was trimmed by 1 base and the J gene end by 2 bases; junction bases not matched to a gene: 8. This CDR3 is 18 amino acids long. The V gene's germline CDR1 is SGHTA and CDR2 FQGNSA. CDR3 sequence: CASSLGTSGSYLPYEQYF. The CDR3 nucleotides read TGTGCCAGCAGCTTAGGGACTAGCGGGAGCTATCTGCCCTACGAGCAGTACTTC. The full variable domain, with the rest looked up from reference TRBV7-2 and TRBJ2-7, is GAGVSQSPSNKVTEKGKDVELRCDPISGHTALYWYRQSLGQGLEFLIYFQGNSAPDKSGLPSDRFSAERTGGSVSTLTIQRTQQEDSAVYLCASSLGTSGSYLPYEQYFGPGTRLTVT.

CDR3 sequence reads: CASSKVTGTYGEQFF. CDR3 sequence (DNA): TGTGCCAGCAGCAAAGTAACAGGGACCTATGGTGAGCAGTTCTTC. The chain uses TRBV21-1 and TRBJ2-1; the D call of TRBD1 is as the table states it, not checked on the DNA. TRBV21-1 is described as a pseudogene. The CDR3 is made up of 15 amino acids.

This clone showed up just a few times. The chain combines TRBV2 with TRBJ1-5; TRBD1 is a possible D gene (6 bases). V lost 7 bases and J 3 bases, leaving 16 bases between the germline ends. This CDR3 spans 15 amino acids. Germline loops: CDR1 SNHLY, CDR2 FYNNEI. The CDR3 region is CASTPTGGANQPQHF. For the CDR3, the DNA is TGTGCCAGCACCCCGACAGGTGGGGCCAATCAGCCCCAGCATTTT.

The V and J genes are TRBV7-8 and TRBJ2-7, with 13 positions matching TRBD2. This CDR3 has 16 amino acids. Germline values: CDR1 SGHVS, CDR2 FQNEAQ. V dropped 4 bases and J dropped 1; count of bases not matched to a gene: 4. CDR3 DNA sequence: TGTGCCAGCAGCTGGGGACTAGCGGGGACATCCTACGAGCAGTACTTC. It is translated as CASSWGLAGTSYEQYF.

The chain employs TRBV4-3 and TRBJ1-6, with D tentatively TRBD1 (5 bases). The germline V gene has CDR1 LGHNA and CDR2 YSLEER. Trimming removed 0 bases at V and 10 bases at J, with 13 bases between. The CDR3 loop spans 15 amino acids. The CDR3 DNA reads as TGCGCCAGCAGCCAAGATCCAAGTACAGGATCACCCCTCCACTTT. Its translation: CASSQDPSTGSPLHF.

This sequence joins TRBV6-6 and TRBJ1-1, with a weak D call TRBD1 (6 bases). V lost 2 bases and J 4 bases, leaving 11 bases between the germline ends. Germline CDR1 MNHNY, CDR2 SVGAGI (reference sequence). This CDR3 contains 14 residues. The CDR3 loop is CASSYQQGSTEAFF. In DNA, the CDR3 is TGTGCCAGCAGTTACCAACAGGGTTCCACTGAAGCTTTCTTT.

This clone was observed a single time. This sequence joins TRBV9 and TRBJ2-3; TRBD2 matches 10 bases. The germline gives CDR1 SGDLS, CDR2 YYNGEE. Trimming removed 3 bases from V and 4 bases from J; junction bases left unmatched: 8. The CDR3 spans 16 residues. The CDR3 coding sequence is TGTGCCAGCAGCGCTGGGGAGCGGGAGGGCGCAGATACGCAGTATTTT. Its translation: CASSAGEREGADTQYF.

The V call is TRBV7-9, the J call TRBJ1-4; a weak D match, TRBD1 (5 bases). Germline CDR1 reads SEHNR; CDR2 reads FQNEAQ (reference sequence). The CDR3 extends over 16 amino acids. V was clipped by 4 bases and J by 7 bases, with 19 bases between them. CDR3 amino acids: CASSYPRGGLGEKLFF. CDR3 sequence (DNA): TGTGCCAGCAGCTACCCGAGGGGAGGTCTGGGTGAAAAACTGTTTTTT.

Worth noting for this clone: The sample has other DNA sequences that encode this CDR3 too. The chain recombines TRBV7-3 with TRBJ2-1; D gene unclear. Germline-derived CDR1 and CDR2 are SGHTA and FQGTGA. The CDR3 sequence is 14 residues long. V was pared by 2 bases and J by 2 bases, with 7 bases between. The CDR3 loop reads CASSLPGPYNEQFF. The CDR3 nucleotides are TGTGCCAGCAGCTTACCCGGGCCCTACAATGAGCAGTTCTTC.

With respect to this clone: This sample includes further DNA sequences coding for the same CDR3. The rearrangement joins TRBV6-5 to TRBJ2-7; the D gene is possibly TRBD1 (5 bases). The CDR3 is made up of 15 amino acids. Germline loops: CDR1 MNHEY, CDR2 SVGAGI. Trimming shortened V by 0 bases and J by 3 bases, and 12 bases separated the two germline ends. The CDR3 coding sequence is TGTGCCAGCAGTTACTCGCAGGGCGCGAACTACGAGCAGTACTTC. Its translation: CASSYSQGANYEQYF.